The rows below give T cell receptor beta chains drawn from one sample of a study of blood T cells in healthy people across ages. TCRdb itself ran the 5' RACE reads through MiXCR, one entry per CDR3 protein. The sample records some 1,800,000 distinct CDR3 sequences, around 40% being singletons. Material for sequencing was blood. These receptors all stem from a human donor in good health. CDR3s leave out the opening cysteine and the closing phenylalanine or tryptophan. Only some rows state a clone size, as once, few, many or a class for expanded clones.

>-|TRBJ1-2|13|TRBV7-9
ASSPYGGTAHGYT
>-|TRBJ1-1|12|TRBV9
ASSVGLSGTEAF
>-|TRBJ2-3|14|TRBV7-2
ASSQGLAGGIDTQY
>-|TRBJ2-7|13|TRBV4-3
ASSQGNIRSYEQY
>-|-|11|TRBV5-1
ASSLGDNHEQY
>-|TRBJ2-1|10|TRBV29-1
SVEGAAWAQF
>-|-|13|TRBV29-1
SVGVAGPFQGTQY
>few|TRBJ1-5|13|TRBV7-2
ASSLSSSSNQPQH
>few|TRBJ2-7|13|TRBV12-3/TRBV12-4
ASSLSGSILYEQY
>few|TRBJ2-1|13|TRBV9
ASSVQRGGRNEQF
>-|TRBJ1-4|12|TRBV5-4
ASSLGWGKEKLF
>-|TRBJ1-5|12|TRBV7-2
VSSPSVGAQPQH
>-|TRBJ1-5|13|TRBV28
ASRPPGPQKEPQH
>few|TRBJ2-5|14|TRBV20-1
SARQPLGAALETQY
>-|TRBJ2-1|11|TRBV5-6
ASSLFDRGEQF
>few|TRBJ2-1|11|TRBV6-5
ASSYSSGIEQF
>few|TRBJ2-4|11|TRBV10-3
AIMSDRTVVQY
>-|TRBJ1-4|13|TRBV20-1
SATTGVTTNEKLF
>-|TRBJ2-3|13|TRBV27
ASSFSGTGTDTQY
>few|TRBJ2-4|10|TRBV12-3/TRBV12-4
ASSLIETEQY
>-|TRBJ1-2|14|TRBV11-3
ASSLYSGVLGNGYT
>-|TRBJ2-3|12|TRBV29-1
SVGGSPGTDTQY
>few|TRBJ2-5|11|TRBV20-1
SAGGGDLETQY
>-|TRBJ2-3|14|TRBV12-3/TRBV12-4
ASSFAGESSSDTQY
>-|TRBJ2-5|11|TRBV29-1
SVEWTERETQY
>few|TRBJ2-1|12|TRBV5-1
ASRPGEGRYEQF
>-|TRBJ2-1|11|TRBV15
ATSRGQGNEQF
>-|TRBJ1-1|13|TRBV6-6
ATTETGGAETEAF